This TCR beta chain was identified during a study of identifying expanded T cells in peripheral blood. This CDR3 region has 14 residues. Between the trimmed V and J ends, which lost 0 bases and 9 bases, there was a span of 14 bases. Looked up from germline, CDR1 is SGDLS and CDR2 is YYNGEE. No infections or other immune events were documented during collection. Comments on this clone: The target antigen is unknown.

Clones were sequenced by immunoSEQ multiplex PCR, and TCRdb holds only the in-frame ones, with some missing. The data hold tens of thousands of clones, with around 89% observed a single time. Study-level findings and limits: Approximately two-week clone count variance significantly increased as total template count grew. Differentially abundant clones: roughly 1.2 between replicates, just under 17 at 2 to 3 weeks, less than 25 at four.

Sequencing was carried out using blood. The TCR sequence derives from a person aged 18 to 70 in good health. This chain links TRBV9 with TRBJ2-3; TRBD2 is a possible D gene (5 bases). Written as DNA, the CDR3 is TGTGCCAGCAGCGTAGCTCCGAGAACGGGAACGCAGTATTTT. Translated, it gives CASSVAPRTGTQYF.